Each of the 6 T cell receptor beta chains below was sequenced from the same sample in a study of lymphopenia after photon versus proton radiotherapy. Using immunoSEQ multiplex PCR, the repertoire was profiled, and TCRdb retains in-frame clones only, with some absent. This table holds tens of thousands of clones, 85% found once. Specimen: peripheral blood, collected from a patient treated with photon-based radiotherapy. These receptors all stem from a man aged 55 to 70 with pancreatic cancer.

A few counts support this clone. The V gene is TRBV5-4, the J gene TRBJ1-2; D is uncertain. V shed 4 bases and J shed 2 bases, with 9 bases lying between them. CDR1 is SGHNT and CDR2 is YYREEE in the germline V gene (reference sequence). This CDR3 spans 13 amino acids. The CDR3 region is CASSPTENYGYTF. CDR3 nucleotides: TGTGCCAGCAGCCCGACTGAGAACTATGGCTACACCTTC.

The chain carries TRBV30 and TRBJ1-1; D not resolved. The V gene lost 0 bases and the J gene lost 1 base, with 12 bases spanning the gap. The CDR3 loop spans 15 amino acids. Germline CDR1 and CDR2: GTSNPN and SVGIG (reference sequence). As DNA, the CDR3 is TGTGCCTGGAGTGTGGGTTTGGATTCGAACACTGAAGCTTTCTTT. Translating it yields CAWSVGLDSNTEAFF.

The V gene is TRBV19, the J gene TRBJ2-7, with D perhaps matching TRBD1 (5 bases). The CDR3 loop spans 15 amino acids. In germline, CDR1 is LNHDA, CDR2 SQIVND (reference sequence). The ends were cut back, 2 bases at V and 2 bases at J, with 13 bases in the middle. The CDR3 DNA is TGTGCCAGTAGTATATCGGCAGGGTCCACCTACGAGCAGTACTTC. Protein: CASSISAGSTYEQYF.

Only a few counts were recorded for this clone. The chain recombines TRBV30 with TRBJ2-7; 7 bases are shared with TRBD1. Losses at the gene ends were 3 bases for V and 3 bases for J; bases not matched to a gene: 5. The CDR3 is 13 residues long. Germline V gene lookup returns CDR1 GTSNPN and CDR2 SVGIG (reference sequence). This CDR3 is CAWRNRDSYEQYF. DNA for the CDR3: TGTGCCTGGAGAAACCGGGACAGCTACGAGCAGTACTTC.

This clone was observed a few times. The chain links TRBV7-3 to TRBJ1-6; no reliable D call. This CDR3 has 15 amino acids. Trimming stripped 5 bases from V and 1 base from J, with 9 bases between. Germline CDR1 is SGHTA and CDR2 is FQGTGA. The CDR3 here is CASSKTSSYNSPLHF. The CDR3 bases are TGTGCCAGCAGCAAAACAAGTTCCTATAATTCACCCCTCCACTTT.

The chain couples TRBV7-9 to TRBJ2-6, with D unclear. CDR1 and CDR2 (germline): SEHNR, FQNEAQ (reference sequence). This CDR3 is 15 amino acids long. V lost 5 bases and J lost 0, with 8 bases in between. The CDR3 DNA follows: TGTGCCAGCAGCGCAAGGTACTCTGGGGCCAACGTCCTGACTTTC. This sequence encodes CASSARYSGANVLTF.